A single sample is the source of the 14 T cell receptor beta chains below, sequenced in a study of memory CD4+ T cells and cytomegalovirus serostatus. Here immunoSEQ multiplex PCR was the method, and the copy in TCRdb shows in-frame clones only, minus some. Of 50,000 to 60,000 clones listed, over 65% are singletons. The sort gate was single viable CD3+CD4+CD8-CD45RO+ cells for memory CD4+ T cells. What was sequenced was memory CD4+ T cells from blood. Receptors originate from an adult in good health and CMV-seronegative.

V gene TRBV6-1 combines with J gene TRBJ1-6; weak D call: TRBD1 (5 bases). The germline V gene encodes CDR1 MNHNS and CDR2 SASEGT. The CDR3 extends over 14 amino acids. V was shortened by 8 bases and J by 9 bases, with 17 bases between the two germline ends. The DNA of the CDR3 is TGTGCCAGCGAACTCGCAGGGCGCTCTTCACCCCTCCACTTT. It encodes CASELAGRSSPLHF.

This clone has just one count. The V and J genes are TRBV19 and TRBJ1-2; D is perhaps TRBD1 (6 bases). This CDR3 contains 15 residues. V shed 5 bases and J shed 5 bases, with 18 bases lying between them. Germline V gene sequence: CDR1 LNHDA, CDR2 SQIVND (reference sequence). The CDR3 region has the DNA TGTGCCAGTAGTCCCAGTGGGACATCCCCATATGGCTACACCTTC. Translated: CASSPSGTSPYGYTF.

The chain couples TRBV10-3 to TRBJ2-5; tentatively, D is TRBD2 (6 bases). Germline CDR1 reads ENHRY; CDR2 reads SYGVKD. V shed 10 bases and J shed 5 bases, with 17 bases lying between them. This CDR3 spans 13 amino acids. CDR3 DNA sequence: TGTGCCAGCGAACGGGGGAGAGGGGAGACCCAGTACTTC. Its translation: CASERGRGETQYF.

The V call is TRBV5-1, the J call TRBJ2-3; 8 positions agree with TRBD2. The germline V gene has CDR1 SGHRS and CDR2 YFSETQ. The CDR3 is 16 amino acids. Trimming cost V 0 bases and J 3 bases; bases outside gene matches: 6. CDR3 bases: TGCGCCAGCAGCTTGGGGAGCGGGGGTACGACAGATACGCAGTATTTT. Translating it yields CASSLGSGGTTDTQYF.

The chain employs TRBV11-3 and TRBJ2-3; D call uncertain. V gave up 2 bases and J gave up 5 bases, with 8 bases separating them. The CDR3 totals 13 residues. The V gene's germline CDR1 is SGHNT and CDR2 YENEEA. The CDR3 nucleotides read TGTGCCAGCAGCTTAAATTTGGGAGATACGCAGTATTTT. Translation gives CASSLNLGDTQYF. Full variable domain (outside the CDR3, taken from reference TRBV11-3 and TRBJ2-3): EAGVVQSPRYKIIEKKQPVAFWCNPISGHNTLYWYLQNLGQGPELLIRYENEEAVDDSQLPKDRFSAERLKGVDSTLKIQPAELGDSAVYLCASSLNLGDTQYFGPGTRLTVL.

The genes are TRBV7-2 and TRBJ1-2; the match to TRBD1 covers 9 bases. Germline CDR1 is SGHTA and CDR2 is FQGNSA. V lost 4 bases to trimming and J lost 7 bases; unmatched junction nucleotides: 10. The CDR3 is 15 residues long. The DNA for the CDR3 is TGTGCCAGCAGCTCATCAAACAGGGGGCGCAGTGGCTACACCTTC. Amino acid sequence: CASSSSNRGRSGYTF.

The chain recombines TRBV5-1 with TRBJ2-1, with D unresolved. The CDR3 is 13 amino acids. Germline V lookup: CDR1 SGHRS, CDR2 YFSETQ. The V end was cut by 0 bases, the J end by 6 bases, with 7 bases between. CDR3 coding DNA: TGCGCCAGCAGCTTGGCGGCGGCCAATGAGCAGTTCTTC. Protein sequence: CASSLAAANEQFF.

The chain employs TRBV9 and TRBJ2-3, with D hard to call. CDR1 and CDR2 (germline): SGDLS, YYNGEE. The V and J ends lost 0 bases and 0 bases respectively, with 8 bases between them. The CDR3 consists of 15 residues. The CDR3 sequence: CASSVVGSSTDTQYF. The CDR3 DNA reads as TGTGCCAGCAGCGTAGTGGGCTCTAGCACAGATACGCAGTATTTT. Filled out from reference TRBV9 and TRBJ2-3, the complete variable domain reads DSGVTQTPKHLITATGQRVTLRCSPRSGDLSVYWYQQSLDQGLQFLIQYYNGEERAKGNILERFSAQQFPDLHSELNLSSLELGDSALYFCASSVVGSSTDTQYFGPGTRLTVL.

Worth noting for this clone: The sample carries other DNA sequences with the same CDR3. The chain couples TRBV7-2 to TRBJ2-5; D remains ambiguous. Germline values: CDR1 SGHTA, CDR2 FQGNSA. The CDR3 has 11 residues. V lost 5 bases and J lost 5, with 6 bases in between. For the CDR3, the DNA is TGTGCCAGCAGCCCATCCGAGACCCAGTACTTC. Its translation is CASSPSETQYF.

The rearrangement joins TRBV6-6 to TRBJ1-1; D unresolved. CDR1 and CDR2 from the germline V gene are MNHNY and SVGAGI (reference sequence). CDR3 size: 15 residues. Trimming removed 6 bases at V and 2 bases at J, with 16 bases between. The CDR3 loop reads CASSPPGSGNTEAFF. The CDR3 DNA follows: TGTGCCAGCAGCCCACCCGGATCGGGAAACACTGAAGCTTTCTTT.

The chain links TRBV30 to TRBJ2-5; a possible D gene is TRBD1 (6 bases). With 0 bases removed from V and 5 bases from J, the gap between germline ends came to 7 bases. This CDR3 contains 12 residues. The V gene's germline CDR1 is GTSNPN and CDR2 SVGIG (reference sequence). CDR3 residues: CAWSVRGETQYF. For the CDR3, the DNA is TGTGCCTGGAGTGTAAGGGGGGAGACCCAGTACTTC.

This clone was seen more than once but under ten times. The V and J genes are TRBV2 and TRBJ1-6; tentatively, D is TRBD1 (5 bases). The germline V gene has CDR1 SNHLY and CDR2 FYNNEI. V was clipped by 8 bases and J by 10 bases, with 9 bases between them. The CDR3 is 11 amino acids. The CDR3: CASGGSSPLHF. Here the CDR3 DNA reads TGTGCCAGCGGGGGTTCATCACCCCTCCACTTT.

The chain employs TRBV30 and TRBJ2-3; 8 bases line up with TRBD2. Germline loops: CDR1 GTSNPN, CDR2 SVGIG (reference sequence). With V trimmed by 2 bases and J by 0 bases, 10 bases remained unmatched. This CDR3 has 17 amino acids. The CDR3 DNA reads as TGTGCCTGGAGTAGAAGCGGGGGTTGGACGAGCACAGATACGCAGTATTTT. Protein: CAWSRSGGWTSTDTQYF.

The CDR3 loop reads CASSPSEGYEQYF. In DNA form, the CDR3 reads TGTGCCAGCTCACCTTCTGAGGGCTACGAGCAGTACTTC. V is TRBV18 and J is TRBJ2-7; perhaps TRBD2 as D (5 bases). The CDR3 is made up of 13 amino acids. Looked up from germline, CDR1 is KGHSH and CDR2 is LQKENI. Trimming removed 3 bases at V and 3 bases at J, with 9 bases between.